This passage covers 5 T cell receptor beta chains from one sample sequenced in a study of CD8 T cells in Susac syndrome. Random hexamers were used to reverse transcribe 0.5 to 1 ug of RNA. TCRdb re-called the immunoSEQ multiplex PCR reads through MiXCR, storing one row per CDR3 protein. Here the sample spans 160,000 or so distinct CDR3 sequences, roughly 96% being singletons. Sequencing was carried out using CD4+ T cells from PBMCs. The receptor set was obtained from a human donor with Susac syndrome.

The rearrangement links TRBV12-3 or TRBV12-4 to TRBJ1-1; the match to TRBD1 covers 9 bases. J gave up 0 bases and V 10 bases, and 9 bases lay outside the gene matches. This CDR3 is built from 15 residues. The CDR3 DNA reads as TGTGCCACCTACCGGGACAGGGACTTGAACACTGAAGCTTTCTTT. This translates into CATYRDRDLNTEAFF.

The chain recombines TRBV19 with TRBJ2-5; D is unclear. Trimming took 2 bases from V and 4 from J, leaving 11 bases between them. This CDR3 region has 14 residues. The germline V gene has CDR1 LNHDA and CDR2 SQIVND (reference sequence). The CDR3 reads CASSISHPRETQYF. CDR3 DNA sequence: TGTGCCAGTAGTATATCCCACCCTCGAGAGACCCAGTACTTC.

The chain carries TRBV29-1 and TRBJ2-5; TRBD1 matches at 9 bases. Unmatched junction bases numbered 10, after V lost 6 bases and J lost 5 bases. The germline gives CDR1 SQVTM, CDR2 ANQGSEA. This CDR3 contains 14 residues. The CDR3 DNA sequence: TGCAGCGTGCCGGGACAGGGACTCCCCGAGACCCAGTACTTC. This sequence encodes CSVPGQGLPETQYF.

V is TRBV11-3 and J is TRBJ2-7; D is unresolved. V gave up 8 bases and J gave up 3 bases, with 14 bases separating them. Germline V gene data show CDR1 as SGHNT and CDR2 as YENEEA. The CDR3 spans 13 residues. The CDR3 loop reads CASSEGSGYEQYF. The CDR3 coding sequence is TGTGCCAGCTCAGAAGGGTCGGGCTACGAGCAGTACTTC.

V and J are TRBV5-6 and TRBJ1-5; 10 nucleotides align to TRBD1. Germline CDR1 and CDR2: SGHDT and YYEEEE. V dropped 1 base and J dropped 4; count of bases not matched to a gene: 2. This CDR3 is 15 amino acids long. The CDR3 nucleotides are TGTGCCAGCAGCTTGTGGGACAGGGGAAATCAGCCCCAGCATTTT. This translates into CASSLWDRGNQPQHF.